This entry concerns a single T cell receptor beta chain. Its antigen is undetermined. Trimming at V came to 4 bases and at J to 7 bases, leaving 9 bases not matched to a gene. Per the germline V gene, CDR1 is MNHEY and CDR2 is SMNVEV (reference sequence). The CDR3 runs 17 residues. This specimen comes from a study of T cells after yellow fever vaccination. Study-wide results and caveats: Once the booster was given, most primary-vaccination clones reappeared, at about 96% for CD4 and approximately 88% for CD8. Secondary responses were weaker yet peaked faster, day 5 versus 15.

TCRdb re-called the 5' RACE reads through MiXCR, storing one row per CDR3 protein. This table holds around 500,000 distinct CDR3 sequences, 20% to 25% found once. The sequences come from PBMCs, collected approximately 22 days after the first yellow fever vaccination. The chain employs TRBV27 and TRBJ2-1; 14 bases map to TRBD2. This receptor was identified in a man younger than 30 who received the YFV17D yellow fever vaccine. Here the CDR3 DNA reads TGTGCCAGCAGTTCTCGATTGACTAGCGGGGGGGAAAATGAGCAGTTCTTC. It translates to CASSSRLTSGGENEQFF.